The sequence of this TCR beta chain was determined in a study of OX40 agonist ivuxolimab in advanced cancers. About the study: Among those treated, three patients had partial responses, one with hepatocellular carcinoma and two with cutaneous melanoma.

Whole-study findings and limits: Nonresponders included some who also had low normalized T-cell clonal expansion. At 0.1-3.0 mg/kg, partial responders had clonal expansion among the lowest observed.

Notes on this clone: Its antigen remains unidentified.

Germline V gene sequence: CDR1 MNHEY, CDR2 SVGAGI. V gave up 2 bases and J gave up 8 bases, with 15 bases separating them. The CDR3 consists of 15 residues. TCRdb's copy holds only in-frame clones and misses some; the assay was immunoSEQ multiplex PCR. The table has about 33,000 clones, about three quarters seen once. Baseline, cycle 4 day 1, and cycle 7 day 1 were the blood sampling points. V usage is TRBV6-5 and J usage is TRBJ1-4; D unclear. Sequencing used CD4+ or CD8+ T cells sorted from blood, obtained in a trial of the OX40 agonist ivuxolimab. This receptor was obtained from an adult with an advanced solid tumor such as melanoma, head and neck, liver or kidney cancer. CDR3 sequence reads: CASSYRRENSEKLFF. Here the CDR3 DNA reads TGTGCCAGCAGTTACCGAAGGGAGAACAGCGAAAAACTGTTTTTT.